The 12 T cell receptor beta chains presented below share a single source sample, sequenced in a study of T cells in Graves' hyperthyroidism and ophthalmopathy. Amplified regions were TCR beta CDR3 sequences from RNA transcripts. Carried out on the TCR CDR3, a first-round RT-PCR used the HTBI primer set. One entry per CDR3 protein, called by TCRdb with MiXCR from the multiplex PCR reads. The sample has 750,000 to 950,000 distinct CDR3 sequences, 35% to 40% seen once. Sequenced: blood. These receptors originate from a man younger than 30 with Graves' hyperthyroidism.

This rearrangement joins TRBV7-3 to TRBJ2-2, with 7 bases fitting TRBD2. V lost 6 bases, J lost 1 base, and 8 bases stayed unmatched. The CDR3 has 16 residues. CDR1 is SGHTA, CDR2 FQGTGA, per germline. DNA for the CDR3: TGTGCCAGCAGTTACATGGGACTATTGAACACCGGGGAGCTGTTTTTT. Translation gives CASSYMGLLNTGELFF.

The J gene is TRBJ2-6, the V gene TRBV29-1; D is ambiguous. Trimming took off 1 base at V and 14 bases at J, with 0 bases between the two ends. The CDR3 spans 8 residues. The V gene's germline CDR1 is SQVTM and CDR2 ANQGSEA. CDR3 protein: CSVEVLTF. The CDR3 DNA follows: TGCAGCGTTGAAGTCCTGACTTTC. Based on the CDR3 plus reference TRBV29-1 and TRBJ2-6, the full variable domain is SAVISQKPSRDICQRGTSLTIQCQVDSQVTMMFWYRQQPGQSLTLIATANQGSEATYESGFVIDKFPISRPNLTFSTLTVSNMSPEDSSIYLCSVEVLTFGAGSRLTVL.

The V call is TRBV7-2, the J call TRBJ1-5; the D is unclear. From germline, CDR1 is SGHTA and CDR2 FQGNSA. V lost 5 bases, J lost 7 bases, and 12 bases lay in between. CDR3 length: 13 amino acids. The CDR3 loop is CASSQDEVQPQHF. CDR3 sequence (DNA): TGTGCCAGCAGCCAAGATGAAGTCCAGCCCCAGCATTTT.

In this sample, this clonotype turned up many times. The V gene is TRBV29-1, the J gene TRBJ1-1; D possibly corresponds to TRBD1 (6 bases). CDR3 length: 12 residues. The germline V gene has CDR1 SQVTM and CDR2 ANQGSEA. Trimming stripped 8 bases from V and 5 bases from J, with 15 bases between. The CDR3 region has the DNA TGCAGCACGGACAGAGGGGGGACTGAAGCTTTCTTT. Translating gives CSTDRGGTEAFF.

CDR3 region: CATGLAGWETQYF. The CDR3 region has the DNA TGTGCCACCGGCCTAGCGGGGTGGGAGACCCAGTACTTC. The V gene is TRBV12-5, the J gene TRBJ2-5, with 9 bases matching TRBD2. The CDR3 length is 13 residues. The germline gives CDR1 LGHNT, CDR2 FRNRAP. Full variable domain (missing parts from reference TRBV12-5 and TRBJ2-5): DARVTQTPRHKVTEMGQEVTMRCQPILGHNTVFWYRQTMMQGLELLAYFRNRAPLDDSGMPKDRFSAEMPDATLATLKIQPSEPRDSAVYFCATGLAGWETQYFGPGTRLLVL.

In this sample, this clonotype turned up many times. The gene calls are TRBV15 and TRBJ1-1; D unclear. Germline values: CDR1 LNHNV, CDR2 YYDKDF (reference sequence). CDR3 length: 13 residues. Trimming took 5 bases from V and 3 from J, leaving 10 bases between them. CDR3 nucleotide sequence: TGTGCCACCAGCGCCCGGGAGGACACTGAAGCTTTCTTT. This sequence encodes CATSAREDTEAFF.

This clonotype was detected a few times. V usage is TRBV12-3 or TRBV12-4 and J usage is TRBJ2-7; 7 nucleotides line up with TRBD2. The CDR3 covers 14 residues. The J segment lost 1 base and the V segment lost 3 bases, leaving 3 bases of the junction unmatched. CDR3 DNA sequence: TGTGCCAGCAGTTTCACAGCGGGATCCTACGAGCAGTACTTC. Translating gives CASSFTAGSYEQYF.

A note on this clonotype: With a much larger clone just one base away, this may be a read error. This chain joins TRBV5-1 and TRBJ1-2; 10 bases align to TRBD1. The CDR3 is made up of 15 amino acids. Germline lookup yields CDR1 SGHRS and CDR2 YFSETQ. In DNA, the CDR3 is TGCGCCGGCAGCTGGGAGGGACAGGGGAACTATGGCTACACCTTC. Translation gives CAGSWEGQGNYGYTF.

Points on this clonotype: A much larger clone sits a single nucleotide away, making a read error possible. V and J are TRBV7-2 and TRBJ1-1, with TRBD1 as a possible D gene (6 bases). The CDR3 totals 12 residues. The V gene's germline CDR1 is SGHTA and CDR2 FQGNSA. The CDR3 sequence: CVSSYGGAEAFF. CDR3 DNA sequence: TGTGTCAGCAGCTACGGGGGCGCTGAAGCTTTCTTT.

This clonotype was counted only a few times. V usage is TRBV20-1 and J usage is TRBJ2-7; D gene unclear. Trimming cost V 1 base and J 1 base, with 8 bases left between them. Germline V CDR1 and CDR2: DFQATT, SNEGSKA (reference sequence). The CDR3 length is 13 residues. CDR3: CSARVQVSYEQYF. The CDR3 DNA reads as TGCAGTGCTAGAGTTCAGGTATCCTACGAGCAGTACTTC.

This clonotype was recorded once. This chain uses TRBV6-1 with TRBJ2-7; 7 bases align to TRBD2. Trimming at V came to 6 bases and at J to 4 bases, leaving 12 bases not matched to a gene. The CDR3 contains 15 residues. CDR1 and CDR2 (germline): MNHNS, SASEGT. The CDR3 loop is CASRPDWDYFYEQYF. The CDR3, as DNA: TGTGCCAGCAGACCTGATTGGGACTACTTTTACGAGCAGTACTTC.

This chain joins TRBV2 and TRBJ2-6; tentative D call: TRBD1 (5 bases). The germline V and J ends were trimmed by 7 bases and 0 bases, with 13 bases remaining between them. The length of the CDR3 is 16 residues. Per the germline V gene, CDR1 is SNHLY and CDR2 is FYNNEI. CDR3 protein: CASTPTGSSGANVLTF. The CDR3 DNA follows: TGTGCCAGCACTCCTACAGGTAGCTCTGGGGCCAACGTCCTGACTTTC.